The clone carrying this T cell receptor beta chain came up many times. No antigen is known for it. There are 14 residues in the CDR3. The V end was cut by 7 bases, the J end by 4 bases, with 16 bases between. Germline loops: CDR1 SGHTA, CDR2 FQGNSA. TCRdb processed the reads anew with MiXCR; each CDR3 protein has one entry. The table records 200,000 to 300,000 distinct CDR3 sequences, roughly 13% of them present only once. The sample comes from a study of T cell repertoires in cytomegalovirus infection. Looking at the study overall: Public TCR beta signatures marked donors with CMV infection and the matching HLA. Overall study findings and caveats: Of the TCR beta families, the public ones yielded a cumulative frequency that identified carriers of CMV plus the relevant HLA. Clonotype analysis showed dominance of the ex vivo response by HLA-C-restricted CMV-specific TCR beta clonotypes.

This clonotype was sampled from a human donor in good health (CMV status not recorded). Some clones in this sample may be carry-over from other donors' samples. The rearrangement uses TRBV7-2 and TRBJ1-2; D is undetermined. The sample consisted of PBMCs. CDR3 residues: CASILDEGTYGYTF. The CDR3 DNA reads TGTGCCAGCATCCTCGACGAGGGAACCTATGGCTACACCTTC.